The T cell receptor beta chain under discussion was sequenced for a study of cytomegalovirus exposure and HLA in healthy donors. V lost 5 bases, J lost 4 bases, and 9 bases lay in between. The V gene's germline CDR1 is MDHEN and CDR2 SYDVKM. The CDR3 spans 12 residues. Only in-frame clones appear in the TCRdb table, and some are missing; sequencing was by immunoSEQ multiplex PCR. The sample has 200,000 to 250,000 clones, over 65% seen once. This clone was counted once. Antigen: not known. Overall study findings and caveats: There were about 160 TCR beta chains listed as cytomegalovirus-associated.

This chain connects TRBV28 to TRBJ2-7; D gene ambiguous. This clonotype was obtained from a woman younger than 35 in good health and CMV-seronegative. The source material was PBMCs. This CDR3 is CASSLVRYEQYF. The CDR3 DNA follows: TGTGCCAGCAGTCTAGTCAGGTACGAGCAGTACTTC.